This T cell receptor beta chain is from a study of T cell repertoires in cytomegalovirus infection (dated by TCRdb to about 2019). Background for the entire study: Donor HLA type was relevant to the analysis, as public TCR beta signatures indicated carriage of CMV infection together with the matching HLA type.

Sequencing was carried out with an Illumina HiSeq 1500. The public sequencing data were trimmed at Q25 with fastp and processed into clonotypes with MiXCR by TCRdb, which kept only in-frame beta chains. For every CDR3 protein sequence, its rows merge into one entry that carries the most common genes and DNA. Within this sample are around 490,000 distinct CDR3 sequences, with around 27% of them counted one time only. The ten largest clones take up approximately 13% of the sample. In the germline V gene, CDR1 corresponds to SGHVS and CDR2 to FQNEAQ. The CDR3 starts with the cysteine, ends with the phenylalanine, and has 14 residues. Of the read, only the CDR3 DNA is kept; its 42 bases are in frame from base 1. The V end gives up 5 bases and the J end 4 bases, leaving 6 bases in the junction not matched to a gene. The study at large found these results: In the ex vivo response, HLA-C-restricted CMV-specific TCR beta clonotypes were dominant, and in two of eight donors the single most frequent clonotype came from this HLA-C-restricted group. In both this cohort and an independent cohort of 352 donors, the cumulative frequency of public TCR beta family members distinguished carriers of CMV infection plus the relevant HLA type.

To note about this clonotype: Its antigen has not been determined. Base qualities were left out, and no much larger clone turns up one base away.

The clonotype originates from a human donor in good health (CMV status not recorded). Some clones in this sample may be carry-over from other donors' samples. The rearranged segments are TRBV7-8 and TRBJ1-1; 8 bases in the middle match TRBD1. Sequencing was done on a sample of PBMCs. The CDR3 region has the sequence CASSMTTGGTEAFF. Here is the DNA: TGTGCCAGCAGCATGACAACAGGGGGCACTGAAGCTTTCTTT.